This is a list of T cell receptor beta chains from one sample in a study of blood T cell repertoires in COVID-19. TCRdb's table, derived via immunoSEQ multiplex PCR, lists solely in-frame clones and lacks some. This sample has around 120,000 clones, with over 75% found just once. The sequenced sample was peripheral blood. The receptors originated from a human donor with active COVID-19. The donor label of this sample is uncertain. Both conserved end residues are part of each CDR3. The D gene is left open where the match is weak. Size is omitted from some rows. Given values are once, few, many or a class for expanded clones.

clone size | CDR3 length | J gene | D gene | V gene | CDR3 DNA | CDR3 protein
- | 15 | TRBJ1-3 | - | TRBV7-9 | TGTGCCAGCAGCTTTGGACAGCATACTGGAAACACCATATATTTT | CASSFGQHTGNTIYF
- | 18 | TRBJ2-7 | - | TRBV7-8 | TGTGCCAGCAGCTCGCCCCAATCCCTACAGGGAACTTCCTACGAGCAGTACTTC | CASSSPQSLQGTSYEQYF
- | 14 | TRBJ2-5 | - | TRBV6-2/TRBV6-3 | TGTGCCAGCAGTTCACCTCTACGAGAGGAGACCCAGTACTTC | CASSSPLREETQYF
- | 16 | TRBJ2-7 | - | TRBV4-1 | TGCGCCAGCAGCCAAGGTCCAGGCGAGAGCTCCTACGAGCAGTACTTC | CASSQGPGESSYEQYF
- | 12 | TRBJ2-2 | - | TRBV6-5 | TGTGCCAGCAGTTACTCGAGGGTGGAGCTGTTTTTT | CASSYSRVELFF
- | 16 | TRBJ2-7 | TRBD2 | TRBV27 | TGTGCCAGCAGTTTACATACTAGCGGGGGGACCTACGAGCAGTACTTC | CASSLHTSGGTYEQYF
- | 17 | TRBJ2-7 | - | TRBV4-1 | TGCGCCAGCAGCCAAGAACTCGGGACAGGACTAGGATTCGAGCAGTACTTC | CASSQELGTGLGFEQYF
once | 15 | TRBJ2-3 | - | TRBV19 | TGTGCCAGTAGTATATCCCTGGTGGAGACAGATACGCAGTATTTT | CASSISLVETDTQYF
- | 16 | TRBJ1-3 | TRBD1 | TRBV3-1/TRBV3-2 | TGTGCCAGCAGCCAAGGTGGGACAGGCTCTAGAAACACCATATATTTT | CASSQGGTGSRNTIYF
- | 15 | TRBJ1-1 | - | TRBV4-3 | TGCGCCAGCAGCCAAGCCCCTGGGACACACACTGAAGCTTTCTTT | CASSQAPGTHTEAFF
- | 15 | TRBJ2-7 | TRBD1 | TRBV18 | TGTGCCAGCTCGACCCAAGGACAGGGAGGTTACGAGCAGTACTTC | CASSTQGQGGYEQYF
- | 16 | TRBJ2-3 | TRBD2 | TRBV6-1 | TGTGCCAGCAGTGAAGGAGCGGGGGGCGGGTCAGATACGCAGTATTTT | CASSEGAGGGSDTQYF
- | 15 | TRBJ1-6 | TRBD1 | TRBV18 | TGTGCCAGCTCACTAAACGGGGACAGGAATTCACCCCTCCACTTT | CASSLNGDRNSPLHF
- | 14 | TRBJ2-5 | TRBD2 | TRBV19 | TGTGCCAGTACCCCCGGGACTAGGTCCGGGACCCAGTACTTC | CASTPGTRSGTQYF
few | 15 | TRBJ2-2 | - | TRBV7-2 | TGTGCCAGCAGCCTGCCACAGGGTGCCACCGGGGAGCTGTTTTTT | CASSLPQGATGELFF
- | 18 | TRBJ1-4 | - | TRBV21-1 | TGTGCCAGCAGCAAGGGACAGGCGAACAGATCGAACAATGAAAAACTGTTTTTT | CASSKGQANRSNNEKLFF
- | 16 | TRBJ2-2 | - | TRBV9 | TGTGCCAGCAGCGTAGGAGGCAGCAATATCCCCGGGGAGCTGTTTTTT | CASSVGGSNIPGELFF
- | 15 | TRBJ2-1 | - | TRBV4-3 | TGCGCCAGCAGCCAAGTTGGCCTAGGAGGCAATGAGCAGTTCTTC | CASSQVGLGGNEQFF
- | 15 | TRBJ1-3 | - | TRBV27 | TGTGCCAGCAGCAATCTACAGGGCTCTGGAAACACCATATATTTT | CASSNLQGSGNTIYF
- | 15 | TRBJ1-1 | - | TRBV19 | TGTGCCAGTAGTATATGGAGGACGGCAAACACTGAAGCTTTCTTT | CASSIWRTANTEAFF
- | 21 | TRBJ1-3 | TRBD1 | TRBV18 | TGTGCCAGCTCACCCTTCTTCCCCGGGACAGGGCGATTTAGCTCTGGAAACACCATATATTTT | CASSPFFPGTGRFSSGNTIYF
- | 16 | TRBJ1-5 | - | TRBV3-1/TRBV3-2 | TGTGCCAGCAGCCAAGATCTGGGACGGGGACTTATGCCCCAGCATTTT | CASSQDLGRGLMPQHF
- | 15 | TRBJ2-1 | TRBD2 | TRBV4-3 | TGCGCCAGCAGCCACGGACTAGCGGGGGGGGGTGAGCAGTTCTTC | CASSHGLAGGGEQFF
- | 17 | TRBJ2-7 | TRBD2 | TRBV4-1 | TGCGCCAGCAGCCAAGGCACGGGCGGGGGACGATCCTACGAGCAGTACTTC | CASSQGTGGGRSYEQYF
few | 13 | TRBJ1-2 | - | TRBV7-9 | TGTGCCAGCAGCTTAGGCCAGGGATATGGCTACACCTTC | CASSLGQGYGYTF
- | 15 | TRBJ2-2 | - | TRBV4-3 | TGCGCCAGCAGCCGTGGGCGTTTGAACACCGGGGAGCTGTTTTTT | CASSRGRLNTGELFF
- | 15 | TRBJ1-3 | TRBD1 | TRBV6-5 | TGTGCCAGCAGCTCCGCCGGGACAGGGGATAACACCATATATTTT | CASSSAGTGDNTIYF
once | 16 | TRBJ2-5 | TRBD1 | TRBV27 | TGTGCCAGCAGTCCTATCGGACAGGGCCACGGGGAGACCCAGTACTTC | CASSPIGQGHGETQYF
once | 12 | TRBJ2-2 | - | TRBV19 | TGTGCCTCGAGATTGGGGGGCGGGGAGCTGTTTTTT | CASRLGGGELFF
once | 15 | TRBJ2-3 | TRBD1 | TRBV18 | TGTGCCAGCTCACTCAACCAGGGGGCCCAAGATACGCAGTATTTT | CASSLNQGAQDTQYF
- | 15 | TRBJ2-2 | TRBD1 | TRBV18 | TGTGCCAGCTCACCAGAGGACAGGGGGATCGGGGAGCTGTTTTTT | CASSPEDRGIGELFF
- | 14 | TRBJ2-1 | - | TRBV7-2 | TGTGCCAGCAGCTTACTCGCGACTAGACAAGAGCAGTTCTTC | CASSLLATRQEQFF
once | 16 | TRBJ1-6 | TRBD1 | TRBV5-1 | TGCGCCAGCAGCTTGAGGGACAGCTCCTATAATTCACCCCTCCACTTT | CASSLRDSSYNSPLHF
- | 13 | TRBJ1-5 | - | TRBV6-2/TRBV6-3 | TGTGCCAGCAGTTTGACAGTTAATCAGCCCCAGCATTTT | CASSLTVNQPQHF
once | 15 | TRBJ1-2 | TRBD1 | TRBV6-1 | TGTGCCAGCAGTGAGTACGGGACAGGAGACTATGGCTACACCTTC | CASSEYGTGDYGYTF
- | 15 | TRBJ1-3 | TRBD1 | TRBV7-8 | TGTGCCAGCAGCTTGTCAGGGGGCCCTGGAAACACCATATATTTT | CASSLSGGPGNTIYF
- | 15 | TRBJ2-7 | - | TRBV7-9 | TGTGCCAGCAGCTTCGGACAGACCTCAGTCGACGAGCAGTACTTC | CASSFGQTSVDEQYF
- | 16 | TRBJ1-1 | - | TRBV4-2 | TGTGCCAGCAGCCAAACGAGCGGAGGGCCCGGCACTGAAGCTTTCTTT | CASSQTSGGPGTEAFF
- | 14 | TRBJ1-2 | - | TRBV19 | TGTGCCAGTAGTATCTTAGGGAGGAAGAATGGCTACACCTTC | CASSILGRKNGYTF
- | 14 | TRBJ2-7 | - | TRBV19 | TGTGCCAGTAGTACCCTAGCGACTCGGGACGAGCAGTACTTC | CASSTLATRDEQYF
- | 13 | TRBJ2-7 | TRBD1 | TRBV5-1 | TGCGCCAGCAGCTCTGGACAGGGCTACGAGCAGTACTTC | CASSSGQGYEQYF
- | 15 | TRBJ1-6 | - | TRBV3-1/TRBV3-2 | TGTGCCAGCAGTCGAAGGGGGTCCTATAATTCACCCCTCCACTTT | CASSRRGSYNSPLHF
- | 13 | TRBJ2-7 | - | TRBV29-1 | TGCAGCGTTGATAGCGTACTCCCCTACGAGCAGTACTTC | CSVDSVLPYEQYF
- | 12 | TRBJ1-2 | - | TRBV19 | TGTGCCAGTAGTCCACCGGACTATGGCTACACCTTC | CASSPPDYGYTF
- | 15 | TRBJ2-7 | - | TRBV14 | TGTGCCAGCAGCCAAGTCCTACGGGGGTACGGCGAGCAGTACTTC | CASSQVLRGYGEQYF
- | 12 | TRBJ2-1 | - | TRBV29-1 | TGCAGCGTTGAAGATAATCGGGGTGAGCAGTTCTTC | CSVEDNRGEQFF
- | 14 | TRBJ1-5 | TRBD1 | TRBV7-2 | TGTGCCAGCAGCCCCCGCCAGGGGGATCAGCCCCAGCATTTT | CASSPRQGDQPQHF
- | 18 | TRBJ2-6 | TRBD1 | TRBV7-3 | TGTGCCAGCAGCGTGACGGGACAGGGGTTTGCCGGGGCCAACGTCCTGACTTTC | CASSVTGQGFAGANVLTF
- | 16 | TRBJ1-3 | TRBD1 | TRBV25-1 | TGTGCCAGCAGTGCAAAAGGGACAGGGACTGGAAACACCATATATTTT | CASSAKGTGTGNTIYF